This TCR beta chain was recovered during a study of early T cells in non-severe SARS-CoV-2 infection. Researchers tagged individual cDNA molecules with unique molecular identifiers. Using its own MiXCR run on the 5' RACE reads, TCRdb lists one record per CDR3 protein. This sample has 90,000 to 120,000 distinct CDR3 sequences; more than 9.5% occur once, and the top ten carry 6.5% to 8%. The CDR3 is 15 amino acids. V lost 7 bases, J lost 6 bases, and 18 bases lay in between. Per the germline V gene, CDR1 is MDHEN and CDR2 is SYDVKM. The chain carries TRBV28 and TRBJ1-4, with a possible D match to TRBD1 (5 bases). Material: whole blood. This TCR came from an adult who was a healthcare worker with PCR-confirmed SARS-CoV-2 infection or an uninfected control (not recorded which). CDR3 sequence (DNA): TGTGCCAGCACCACCGGGGGAGGGGCGTATGAAAAACTGTTTTTT. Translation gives CASTTGGGAYEKLFF.